One and the same sample provided the 30 T cell receptor beta chains below, sequenced in a study of blood T cell repertoires in COVID-19. Method: immunoSEQ multiplex PCR; TCRdb's copy keeps in-frame clones and lacks some. The sample shows approximately 200,000 clones, approximately 90% of them seen only once. The sample consisted of peripheral blood. These receptors were obtained from a man aged 65-85 years with active or convalescent COVID-19.

The rearrangement uses TRBV28 and TRBJ1-3; no definite D call. This CDR3 is 15 amino acids long. The germline CDR1 and CDR2 sequences are MDHEN and SYDVKM. V was cut by 3 bases and J by 5 bases, with 14 bases left in between. In nucleotides, the CDR3 is TGTGCCAGCAGTTTTTTACGGGGAGGTAGAAACACCATATATTTT. It encodes CASSFLRGGRNTIYF.

The chain couples TRBV3-1 (or the pseudogene TRBV3-2) to TRBJ2-5; D is undetermined. Germline V CDR1 and CDR2: LGHDT, YNNKEL (reference sequence). This CDR3 is built from 13 residues. Deletions cut 6 bases from V and 2 bases from J, with 10 bases between. CDR3 in DNA: TGTGCCAGCAGTCCGAGTACGCAAGAGACCCAGTACTTC. It yields the protein CASSPSTQETQYF.

This clone has more than one count but fewer than ten. The rearrangement joins TRBV24-1 to TRBJ2-2; D unresolved. The CDR3 totals 13 residues. CDR1 is KGHDR, CDR2 SFDVKD, per germline. Trimming cost V 9 bases and J 4 bases, with 11 bases left between them. The CDR3 reads CATGRESTGELFF. CDR3 DNA: TGTGCCACCGGCCGTGAATCCACCGGGGAGCTGTTTTTT.

The chain uses TRBV2 and TRBJ2-2, with TRBD1 identical over 8 bases. The length of the CDR3 is 15 residues. Unmatched junction bases numbered 7, after V lost 6 bases and J lost 4 bases. Germline CDR1 is SNHLY and CDR2 is FYNNEI. The CDR3 DNA reads as TGTGCCAGCAGCCCGGACAGGGTCGGCACCGGGGAGCTGTTTTTT. Encoded protein: CASSPDRVGTGELFF.

V and J are TRBV5-1 and TRBJ2-4; 7 nucleotides line up with TRBD1. The CDR3 consists of 16 residues. CDR1 and CDR2 (germline): SGHRS, YFSETQ. V trimming: 4 bases; J trimming: 0 bases; junction bases outside the gene matches: 7. The DNA for the CDR3 is TGCGCCAGCAGCACACTAGGACAGGTAGCCAAAAACATTCAGTACTTC. This encodes CASSTLGQVAKNIQYF.

This chain joins TRBV19 and TRBJ2-1, with D hard to call. CDR1 is LNHDA, CDR2 SQIVND, per germline (reference sequence). The CDR3 totals 13 residues. V was pared by 2 bases and J by 9 bases, with 11 bases between. DNA of the CDR3: TGTGCCAGTAGTATATACCTAGAGGTTGAGCAGTTCTTC. It is translated as CASSIYLEVEQFF. Supplemented by reference TRBV19 and TRBJ2-1, the full variable domain reads DGGITQSPKYLFRKEGQNVTLSCEQNLNHDAMYWYRQDPGQGLRLIYYSQIVNDFQKGDIAEGYSVSREKKESFPLTVTSAQKNPTAFYLCASSIYLEVEQFFGPGTRLTVL.

This clone appeared a few times. This CDR3 is CASSPKREGRVEQYF. For the CDR3, the DNA is TGTGCCAGCTCACCAAAGCGGGAGGGCCGGGTCGAGCAGTACTTC. The V gene is TRBV18, the J gene TRBJ2-7; 10 bases are shared with TRBD2. The CDR3 length is 15 residues. CDR1 and CDR2 from the germline V gene are KGHSH and LQKENI. With 2 bases clipped from V and 6 bases from J, the junction kept 7 bases outside the gene matches.

This sequence joins TRBV6-5 and TRBJ1-3; no definite D call. Germline assignment: CDR1 MNHEY and CDR2 SVGAGI. The CDR3 is 12 residues long. The V and J ends lost 9 bases and 0 bases respectively, with 6 bases between them. CDR3 DNA: TGTGCCAGTCGGTCCTCTGGAAACACCATATATTTT. Translated: CASRSSGNTIYF.

The J gene is TRBJ1-1, the V gene TRBV29-1, with D possibly being TRBD1 (6 bases). Trimming cost V 4 bases and J 3 bases, with 12 bases left between them. CDR3 size: 13 residues. The germline V gene has CDR1 SQVTM and CDR2 ANQGSEA. The CDR3 DNA sequence: TGCAGCGTTGTATTGAGACAGGACACTGAAGCTTTCTTT. This sequence encodes CSVVLRQDTEAFF.

The V gene is TRBV6-6, the J gene TRBJ2-7; D perhaps matches TRBD1 (5 bases). This CDR3 comprises 12 residues. Germline V gene data show CDR1 as MNHNY and CDR2 as SVGAGI (reference sequence). V was pared by 6 bases and J by 3 bases, with 9 bases between. The DNA of the CDR3 is TGTGCCAGCAGCGCGACAGACTACGAGCAGTACTTC. Encoded protein: CASSATDYEQYF.

The chain links TRBV1 to TRBJ2-4; the table's D gene call, TRBD1, was not cross checked with the DNA. TRBV1 is noted as a pseudogene. The length of the CDR3 is 18 residues. DNA of the CDR3: TGCACCAGCAGCCAAGGTCCGCAACCAGGGGGCGCAGGGAACATTCAGTACTTC. This encodes CTSSQGPQPGGAGNIQYF.

Written as DNA, the CDR3 is TGTGCCAGCAGCTTAGGGGACAGGGCCTACGAGCAGTACTTC. It specifies CASSLGDRAYEQYF. This sequence joins TRBV11-2 and TRBJ2-7; 9 bases map to TRBD1. Trimming removed 1 base from V and 2 bases from J; junction bases left unmatched: 0. Germline CDR1 is SGHAT and CDR2 is FQNNGV. CDR3 length: 14 residues.

The V gene is TRBV6-5, the J gene TRBJ1-2; a possible D gene is TRBD1 (6 bases). The CDR3 has 14 amino acids. Trimming shortened V by 6 bases and J by 1 base, and 12 bases separated the two germline ends. CDR1 is MNHEY and CDR2 is SVGAGI in the germline V gene. This CDR3 reads CASRRTDLNYGYTF. As DNA, the CDR3 is TGTGCCAGCAGAAGGACAGACCTTAACTATGGCTACACCTTC.

The rearrangement joins TRBV5-1 to TRBJ2-7; D perhaps matches TRBD2 (6 bases). The length of the CDR3 is 15 residues. CDR1 is SGHRS, CDR2 YFSETQ, per germline. Trimming removed 0 bases at V and 2 bases at J, with 12 bases between. CDR3 residues: CASSLDGGVPYEQYF. The CDR3 coding sequence is TGCGCCAGCAGCTTGGATGGAGGGGTCCCCTACGAGCAGTACTTC.

The chain's CDR3 is CAISEGGPAGANVLTF. Here the CDR3 DNA reads TGTGCCATCAGTGAAGGCGGTCCCGCCGGGGCCAACGTCCTGACTTTC. The J gene is TRBJ2-6, the V gene TRBV10-3; D gene unclear. Germline lookup yields CDR1 ENHRY and CDR2 SYGVKD. The CDR3 has 16 residues. V lost 3 bases and J 4 bases, leaving 13 bases between the germline ends.

This clone was picked up a small number of times. This sequence joins TRBV10-1 and TRBJ2-2; 10 bases fit TRBD2. V shed 2 bases and J 3 bases; nucleotides not matched to a gene: 0. CDR1 and CDR2 from the germline V gene are WNHNN and SYGVQD (reference sequence). CDR3 length equals 15 residues. The CDR3 DNA sequence: TGCGCCAGCAGTGAGGGGACTAGCGACACCGGGGAGCTGTTTTTT. As protein: CASSEGTSDTGELFF.

The chain links TRBV9 to TRBJ1-1; 8 nucleotides match TRBD1. The CDR3 runs to 14 residues. V trimming: 1 base; J trimming: 1 base; junction bases outside the gene matches: 0. Germline V gene lookup returns CDR1 SGDLS and CDR2 YYNGEE. The CDR3 coding sequence is TGTGCCAGCAGCGTAACAGGGGGGAACACTGAAGCTTTCTTT. It yields the protein CASSVTGGNTEAFF.

The gene calls are TRBV5-1 and TRBJ1-2; 8 bases are a match to TRBD1. Germline lookup yields CDR1 SGHRS and CDR2 YFSETQ. The CDR3 contains 16 residues. J lost 2 bases, V lost 1 base, and 7 bases had no gene match. The CDR3 nucleotides read TGCGCCAGCAGCTTGTCTACCACAGGGGGGAACTATGGCTACACCTTC. Amino acids: CASSLSTTGGNYGYTF.

The rearrangement links TRBV7-9 to TRBJ2-2, with 7 bases identical to TRBD1. The V gene end was trimmed by 5 bases and the J gene end by 6 bases; junction bases not matched to a gene: 9. The CDR3 runs to 15 residues. From germline, CDR1 is SEHNR and CDR2 FQNEAQ (reference sequence). The CDR3: CASSPRDRESGELFF. The CDR3 nucleotides are TGTGCCAGCAGCCCCCGAGACAGGGAATCCGGGGAGCTGTTTTTT.

This chain joins TRBV30 and TRBJ2-1; a weak D match, TRBD2 (6 bases). The V gene's germline CDR1 is GTSNPN and CDR2 SVGIG (reference sequence). V was cut by 4 bases and J by 0 bases, with 19 bases left in between. The CDR3 length is 17 residues. The CDR3 bases are TGTGCCTGGACTCCCCTTTTCGCGGGGAGCTCCTACAATGAGCAGTTCTTC. This gives the protein CAWTPLFAGSSYNEQFF.

The chain couples TRBV5-4 to TRBJ2-1; 7 bases map to TRBD2. CDR3 length: 15 amino acids. J lost 3 bases, V lost 4 bases, and 7 bases had no gene match. The germline gives CDR1 SGHNT, CDR2 YYREEE (reference sequence). The CDR3 loop is CASSPTSANYNEQFF. The CDR3 coding sequence is TGTGCCAGCAGCCCTACTAGCGCCAACTACAATGAGCAGTTCTTC.

The V and J genes are TRBV9 and TRBJ2-7, with TRBD2 identical over 7 bases. J gave up 6 bases and V 0 bases, and 6 bases lay outside the gene matches. The germline V gene has CDR1 SGDLS and CDR2 YYNGEE. The CDR3 runs to 14 residues. Here the CDR3 DNA reads TGTGCCAGCAGCGTAGGATGGGGGGGAGGCGAGCAGTACTTC. Amino acid sequence: CASSVGWGGGEQYF.

J is TRBJ2-1 and V is TRBV7-2, with 8 bases matching TRBD2. Germline V lookup: CDR1 SGHTA, CDR2 FQGNSA. The junction had 3 bases not matched to a gene; V was cut back by 3 bases and J by 5 bases. The CDR3 has 14 amino acids. The CDR3 sequence: CASSFTSGHNEQFF. In DNA form, the CDR3 reads TGTGCCAGCAGCTTTACTAGCGGCCACAATGAGCAGTTCTTC.

The CDR3 nucleotides are TGTGCCAGCAGCTTGGGGCTTCTGGAGCAGTACTTC. Translating gives CASSLGLLEQYF. This chain joins TRBV5-5 and TRBJ2-7; D uncertain. Germline lookup yields CDR1 SGHKS and CDR2 YYEKEE (reference sequence). The germline V and J ends were trimmed by 0 bases and 7 bases, with 8 bases remaining between them. The CDR3 runs to 12 residues. Based on the CDR3 plus reference TRBV5-5 and TRBJ2-7, the full variable domain is DAGVTQSPTHLIKTRGQQVTLRCSPISGHKSVSWYQQVLGQGPQFIFQYYEKEERGRGNFPDRFSARQFPNYSSELNVNALLLGDSALYLCASSLGLLEQYFGPGTRLTVT.

This clone is a singleton in its sample. The chain combines TRBV7-9 with TRBJ2-1, with D uncertain. Between the trimmed V and J ends, which lost 3 bases and 10 bases, there was a span of 10 bases. In germline, CDR1 is SEHNR, CDR2 FQNEAQ (reference sequence). CDR3 length equals 12 residues. CDR3 residues: CASSLSQYEQFF. CDR3 sequence (DNA): TGTGCCAGCAGCTTGTCTCAGTACGAGCAGTTCTTC.

The genes are TRBV12-2 and TRBJ2-4; TRBD2 was called by the table and not checked on the DNA. TRBV12-2 is given as a pseudogene. This CDR3 spans 16 amino acids. The CDR3 coding sequence is TGTGCAAGTCGCTTAATAGCAGTTTTAGCCAAAAACATTCAGTACTTC. As protein: CASRLIAVLAKNIQYF.

On this clone: Germline and junction disagree at one end, which may indicate a read error. V is TRBV19 and J is TRBJ1-4; D perhaps matches TRBD1 (6 bases). Germline V lookup: CDR1 LNHDA, CDR2 SQIVND (reference sequence). This CDR3 is 15 amino acids long. CDR3 region: CASSPLDRSNEKLFF. The CDR3 region has the DNA TGTGCCAGTTCCCCCTTAGACAGGTCTAACGAAAAACTGTTTTTT.

The rearrangement joins TRBV19 to TRBJ1-5; maybe TRBD1 (5 bases). Germline loops: CDR1 LNHDA, CDR2 SQIVND (reference sequence). V was clipped by 6 bases and J by 3 bases, with 12 bases between them. The CDR3 is made up of 14 amino acids. In DNA form, the CDR3 reads TGTGCCAGTAGACCTGACAGATCCAATCAGCCCCAGCATTTT. Amino acids: CASRPDRSNQPQHF.

The rearrangement uses TRBV28 and TRBJ1-5; D not certain. There are 12 residues in the CDR3. The germline V gene encodes CDR1 MDHEN and CDR2 SYDVKM. Trimming cost V 5 bases and J 6 bases, with 8 bases left between them. The CDR3 sequence is CASSERFQPQHF. For the CDR3, the DNA is TGTGCCAGCAGTGAGAGGTTTCAGCCCCAGCATTTT. Combining the CDR3 with reference TRBV28 and TRBJ1-5 gives the whole variable domain DVKVTQSSRYLVKRTGEKVFLECVQDMDHENMFWYRQDPGLGLRLIYFSYDVKMKEKGDIPEGYSVSREKKERFSLILESASTNQTSMYLCASSERFQPQHFGDGTRLSIL.

The chain carries TRBV27 and TRBJ1-1; possibly TRBD1 for D (5 bases). V lost 5 bases and J lost 0, with 13 bases in between. CDR3 length: 15 residues. CDR1 and CDR2 (germline): MNHEY, SMNVEV (reference sequence). The CDR3 is CASSGTPLLNTEAFF. CDR3 coding DNA: TGTGCCAGCAGTGGGACTCCTCTCTTGAACACTGAAGCTTTCTTT.